This TCR beta chain was recovered during a study of monozygotic twins with inflammatory bowel disease. Reprocessing the 5' RACE reads, TCRdb reports a single entry for every CDR3 protein and omits DNA. In total, the table holds more than 350,000 distinct CDR3 sequences. Study-wide results and limits: In these data, no single strong IBD-associated signal or clonotype received support. Lower sharing of clonotypes with other individuals was seen in IBD patients than in healthy twins. This was most marked in patients showing signs of disease activity.

About this clonotype itself: Its antigen remains unidentified.

The material sequenced was blood. The receptor was isolated from a human donor with ulcerative colitis or Crohn's disease, or a healthy co-twin of an affected twin (not recorded which).

The CDR3 loop is CASSRISGGAVHEQFF. This chain links TRBV5-1 with TRBJ2-1; the TCRdb D gene call, TRBD2, has no DNA to confirm it. This CDR3 has 16 residues. The germline V gene encodes CDR1 SGHRS and CDR2 YFSETQ.